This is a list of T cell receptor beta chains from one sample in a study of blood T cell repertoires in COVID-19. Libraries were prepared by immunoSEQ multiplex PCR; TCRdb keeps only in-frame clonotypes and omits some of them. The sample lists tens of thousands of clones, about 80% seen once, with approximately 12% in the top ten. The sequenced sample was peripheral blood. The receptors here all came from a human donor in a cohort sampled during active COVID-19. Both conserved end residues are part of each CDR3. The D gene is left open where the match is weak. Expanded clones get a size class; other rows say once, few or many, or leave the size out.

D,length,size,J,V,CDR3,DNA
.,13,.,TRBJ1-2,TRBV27,CASSNSRLYGYTF,TGTGCCAGCAGCAATTCCCGACTCTATGGCTACACCTTC
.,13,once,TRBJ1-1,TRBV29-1,CSAWGGMNTEAFF,TGCAGCGCGTGGGGGGGTATGAACACTGAAGCTTTCTTT
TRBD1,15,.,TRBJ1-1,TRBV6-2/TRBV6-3,CASSYGGTGQAEAFF,TGTGCCAGCAGTTACGGGGGGACAGGGCAGGCTGAAGCTTTCTTT
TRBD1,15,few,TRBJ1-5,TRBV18,CASSPTGVPNQPQHF,TGTGCCAGCTCACCGACAGGGGTCCCCAATCAGCCCCAGCATTTT
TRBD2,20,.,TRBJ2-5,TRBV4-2,CASSQDLRTASGRASETQYF,TGTGCCAGCAGCCAAGATTTGCGGACGGCTAGCGGGAGGGCATCCGAGACCCAGTACTTC
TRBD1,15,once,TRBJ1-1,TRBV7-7,CASSLNEGADTEAFF,TGTGCTAGCAGCTTAAATGAGGGGGCGGACACTGAAGCTTTCTTT
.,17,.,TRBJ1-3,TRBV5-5,CASSPFGAGARGNTIYF,TGTGCCAGCAGCCCGTTCGGAGCGGGGGCGCGAGGAAACACCATATATTTT
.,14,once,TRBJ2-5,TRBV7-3,CASSSQPSGETQYF,TGTGCCAGCAGCTCCCAGCCCTCCGGGGAGACCCAGTACTTC
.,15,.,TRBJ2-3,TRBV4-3,CASSQELLGTDTQYF,TGCGCCAGCAGCCAAGAACTCCTCGGGACAGATACGCAGTATTTT
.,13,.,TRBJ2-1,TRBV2,CASSFRYYNEQFF,TGTGCCAGCAGCTTTAGATACTACAATGAGCAGTTCTTC
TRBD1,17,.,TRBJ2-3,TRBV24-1,CATSEPGTGDKKDTQYF,TGTGCCACCAGTGAACCCGGGACAGGGGATAAGAAAGATACGCAGTATTTT
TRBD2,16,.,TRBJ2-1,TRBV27,CASTPLAGLTYNEQFF,TGTGCCAGCACTCCACTAGCGGGACTTACCTACAATGAGCAGTTCTTC
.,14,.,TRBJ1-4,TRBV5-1,CASSLTGLNEKLFF,TGCGCCAGCAGCTTGACAGGCCTTAATGAAAAACTGTTTTTT
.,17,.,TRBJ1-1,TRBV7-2,CASSPMSGQSPNTEAFF,TGTGCCAGCAGCCCCATGTCCGGACAGAGCCCGAACACTGAAGCTTTCTTT
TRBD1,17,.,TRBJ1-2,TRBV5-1,CASSLDARQGRYYGYTF,TGCGCCAGCAGCTTGGACGCCAGACAGGGCAGGTACTATGGCTACACCTTC
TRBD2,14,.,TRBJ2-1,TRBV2,CASSVASGSDEQFF,TGTGCCAGCAGTGTGGCTAGCGGGAGCGATGAGCAGTTCTTC
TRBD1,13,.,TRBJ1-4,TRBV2,CASRVEGAEKLFF,TGTGCCAGCAGGGTCGAGGGGGCTGAAAAACTGTTTTTT
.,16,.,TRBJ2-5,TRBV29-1,CSVGAGKSGSQETQYF,TGCAGCGTTGGAGCCGGTAAAAGCGGCAGCCAAGAGACCCAGTACTTC
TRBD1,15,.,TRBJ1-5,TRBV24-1,CATSGRQGSNQPQHF,TGTGCCACCAGTGGCCGACAGGGTAGCAATCAGCCCCAGCATTTT
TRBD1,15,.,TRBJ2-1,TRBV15,CATSRPDRVYNEQFF,TGTGCCACCAGCAGACCTGACAGGGTATACAATGAGCAGTTCTTC
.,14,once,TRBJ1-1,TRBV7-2,CASSLVFQNTEAFF,TGTGCCAGCAGCTTAGTTTTCCAGAACACTGAAGCTTTCTTT
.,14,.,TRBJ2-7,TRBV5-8,CASSMWGTPYEQYF,TGTGCCAGCAGCATGTGGGGCACCCCCTACGAGCAGTACTTC
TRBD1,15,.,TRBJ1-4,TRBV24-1,CATSDRDRDREKLFF,TGTGCCACCAGTGATAGGGACAGGGATCGTGAAAAACTGTTTTTT
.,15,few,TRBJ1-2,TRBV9,CASSVGLGGYYGYTF,TGTGCCAGCAGCGTAGGTCTGGGAGGGTACTATGGCTACACCTTC
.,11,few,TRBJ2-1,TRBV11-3,CASSLNNEQFF,TGTGCCAGCAGCCTAAACAATGAGCAGTTCTTC
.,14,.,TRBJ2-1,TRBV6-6,CASRASFVNNEQFF,TGTGCCAGCAGGGCTAGCTTTGTGAACAATGAGCAGTTCTTC
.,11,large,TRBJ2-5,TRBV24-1,CATSDGETQYF,TGTGCCACCAGTGACGGAGAGACCCAGTACTTC
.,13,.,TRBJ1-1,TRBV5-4,CASSLQSGTEAFF,TGTGCCAGCAGCTTACAATCGGGGACTGAAGCTTTCTTT
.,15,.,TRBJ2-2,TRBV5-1,CASSLGGIKAGELFF,TGCGCCAGCAGCTTAGGGGGAATAAAGGCCGGGGAGCTGTTTTTT